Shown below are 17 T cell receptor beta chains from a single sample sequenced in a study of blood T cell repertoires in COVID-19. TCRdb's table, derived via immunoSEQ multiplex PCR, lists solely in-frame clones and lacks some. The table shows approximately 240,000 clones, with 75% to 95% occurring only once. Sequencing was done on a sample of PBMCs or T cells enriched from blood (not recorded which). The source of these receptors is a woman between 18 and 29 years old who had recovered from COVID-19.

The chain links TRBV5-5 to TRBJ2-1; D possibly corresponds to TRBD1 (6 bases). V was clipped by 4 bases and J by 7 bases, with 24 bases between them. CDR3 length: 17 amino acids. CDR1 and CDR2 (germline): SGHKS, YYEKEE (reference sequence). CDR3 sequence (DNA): TGTGCCAGCAGCCCCTCCCCCGCACAGGGAAGAAGAAATGAGCAGTTCTTC. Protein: CASSPSPAQGRRNEQFF.

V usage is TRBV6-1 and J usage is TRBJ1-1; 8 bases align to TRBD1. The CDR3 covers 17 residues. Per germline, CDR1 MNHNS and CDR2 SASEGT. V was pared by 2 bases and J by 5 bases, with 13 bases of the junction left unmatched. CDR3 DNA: TGTGCCAGCAGTGAAAGGCACAGGGGGGGAGTACGGACTGAAGCTTTCTTT. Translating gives CASSERHRGGVRTEAFF.

The CDR3 region has the DNA TGTGCCAGCACCCTAGGACAGGGTAATCAGCCCCAGCATTTT. It yields the protein CASTLGQGNQPQHF. V usage is TRBV28 and J usage is TRBJ1-5; 8 bases align to TRBD1. The CDR3 consists of 14 residues. Germline loops: CDR1 MDHEN, CDR2 SYDVKM. The V and J ends lost 7 bases and 4 bases, in that order; junction bases with no gene match: 6.

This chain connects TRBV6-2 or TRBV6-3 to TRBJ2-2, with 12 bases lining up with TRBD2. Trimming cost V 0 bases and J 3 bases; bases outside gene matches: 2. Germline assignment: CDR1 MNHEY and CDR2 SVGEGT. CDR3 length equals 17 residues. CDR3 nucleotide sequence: TGTGCCAGCAGTTACTCAGGACTAGCGGGGTACACCGGGGAGCTGTTTTTT. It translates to CASSYSGLAGYTGELFF.

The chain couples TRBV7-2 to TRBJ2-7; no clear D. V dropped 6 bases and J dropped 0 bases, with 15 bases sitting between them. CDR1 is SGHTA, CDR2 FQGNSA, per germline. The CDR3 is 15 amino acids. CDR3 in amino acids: CASSLIPGISYEQYF. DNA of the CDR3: TGTGCCAGCAGTTTGATTCCGGGTATCTCCTACGAGCAGTACTTC.

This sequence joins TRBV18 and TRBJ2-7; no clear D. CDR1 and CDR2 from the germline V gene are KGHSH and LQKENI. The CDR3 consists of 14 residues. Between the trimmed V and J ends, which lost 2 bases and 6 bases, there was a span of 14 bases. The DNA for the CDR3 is TGTGCCAGCTCACCAGAAGGAGCCAGTACCGAGCAGTACTTC. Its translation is CASSPEGASTEQYF.

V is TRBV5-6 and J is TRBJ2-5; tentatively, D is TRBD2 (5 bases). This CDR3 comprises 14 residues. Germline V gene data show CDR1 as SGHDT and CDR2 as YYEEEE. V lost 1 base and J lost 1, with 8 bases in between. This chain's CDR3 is CASSLRGAQETQYF. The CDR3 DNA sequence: TGTGCCAGCAGCTTGCGGGGAGCCCAAGAGACCCAGTACTTC.

CDR3 protein: CASSGWTDTGELFF. For the CDR3, the DNA is TGTGCCAGCAGTGGATGGACAGACACCGGGGAGCTGTTTTTT. The V call is TRBV25-1, the J call TRBJ2-2; possibly TRBD1 for D (6 bases). Trimming removed 4 bases at V and 3 bases at J, with 9 bases between. CDR3 length: 14 amino acids. Looked up from germline, CDR1 is MGHDK and CDR2 is SYGVNS.

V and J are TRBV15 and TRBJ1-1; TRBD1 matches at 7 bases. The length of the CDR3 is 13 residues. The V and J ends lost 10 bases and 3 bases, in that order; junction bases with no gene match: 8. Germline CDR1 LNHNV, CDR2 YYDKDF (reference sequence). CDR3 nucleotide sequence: TGTGCCATCCGGGGGCAGGGGGACACTGAAGCTTTCTTT. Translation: CAIRGQGDTEAFF.

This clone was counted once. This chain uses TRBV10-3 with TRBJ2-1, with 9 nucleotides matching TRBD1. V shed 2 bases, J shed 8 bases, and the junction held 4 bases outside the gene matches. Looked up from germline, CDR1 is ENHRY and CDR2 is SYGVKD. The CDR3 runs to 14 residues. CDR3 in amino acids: CAISENRGRYEQFF. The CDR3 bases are TGTGCCATCAGTGAGAACAGGGGGCGGTATGAGCAGTTCTTC.

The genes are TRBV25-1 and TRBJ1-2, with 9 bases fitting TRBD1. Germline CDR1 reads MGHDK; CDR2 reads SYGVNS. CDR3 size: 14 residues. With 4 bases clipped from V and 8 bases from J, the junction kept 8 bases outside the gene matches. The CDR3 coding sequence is TGTGCCAGCAGTGCTACAGGGGGCGCGGGGGGCTACACCTTC. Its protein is CASSATGGAGGYTF.

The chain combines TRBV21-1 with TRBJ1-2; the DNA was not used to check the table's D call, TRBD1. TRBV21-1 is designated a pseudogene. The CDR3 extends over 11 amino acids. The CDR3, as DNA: TGTGCCAGCACCCCAGACTATGGCTACACCTTC. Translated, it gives CASTPDYGYTF.

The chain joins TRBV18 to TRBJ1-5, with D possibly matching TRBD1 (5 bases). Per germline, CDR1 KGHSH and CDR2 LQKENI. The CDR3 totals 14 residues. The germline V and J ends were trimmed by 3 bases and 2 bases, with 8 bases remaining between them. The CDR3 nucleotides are TGTGCCAGCTCACCTTCGACAGGCAATCAGCCCCAGCATTTT. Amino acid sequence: CASSPSTGNQPQHF.

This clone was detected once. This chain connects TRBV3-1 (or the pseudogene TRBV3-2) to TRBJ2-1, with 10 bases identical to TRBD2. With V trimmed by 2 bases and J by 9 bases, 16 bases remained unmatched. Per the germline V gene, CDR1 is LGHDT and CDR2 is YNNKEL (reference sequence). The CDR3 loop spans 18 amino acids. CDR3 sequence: CASSQFISGGWATGEQFF. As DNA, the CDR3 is TGTGCCAGCAGCCAATTCATTAGCGGGGGGTGGGCCACGGGTGAGCAGTTCTTC.

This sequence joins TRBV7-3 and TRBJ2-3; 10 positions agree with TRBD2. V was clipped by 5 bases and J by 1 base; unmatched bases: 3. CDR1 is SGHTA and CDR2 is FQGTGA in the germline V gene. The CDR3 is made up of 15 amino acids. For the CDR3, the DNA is TGTGCCAGCAGCCCTACTAGCGGGGGCACAGATACGCAGTATTTT. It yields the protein CASSPTSGGTDTQYF. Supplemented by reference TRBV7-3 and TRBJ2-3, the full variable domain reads GAGVSQTPSNKVTEKGKYVELRCDPISGHTALYWYRQSLGQGPEFLIYFQGTGAADDSGLPNDRFFAVRPEGSVSTLKIQRTERGDSAVYLCASSPTSGGTDTQYFGPGTRLTVL.

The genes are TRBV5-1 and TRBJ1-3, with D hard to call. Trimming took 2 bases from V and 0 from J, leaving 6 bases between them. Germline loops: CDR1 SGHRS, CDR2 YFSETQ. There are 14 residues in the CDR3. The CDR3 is CASSFPGSGNTIYF. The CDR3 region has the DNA TGCGCCAGCAGCTTTCCGGGCTCTGGAAACACCATATATTTT.

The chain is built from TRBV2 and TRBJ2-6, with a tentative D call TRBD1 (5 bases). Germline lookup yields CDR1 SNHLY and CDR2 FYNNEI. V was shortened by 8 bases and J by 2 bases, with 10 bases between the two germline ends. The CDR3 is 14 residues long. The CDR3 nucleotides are TGTGCCAGCCGACAGACGGCTGGGGCCAACGTCCTGACTTTC. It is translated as CASRQTAGANVLTF.